The source of this T cell receptor (beta chain) is a study of T cell changes during pregnancy in multiple sclerosis. In germline, CDR1 is SGHNT, CDR2 YENEEA. This CDR3 contains 16 residues. Trimming took 1 base from V and 6 from J; bases not matched to a gene: 10. Produced via immunoSEQ multiplex PCR; TCRdb's table is partial and in-frame only. The sample lists approximately 30,000 clones, about 87% seen once, with about 9.6% in the top ten. The genes are TRBV11-3 and TRBJ2-3, with 7 nucleotides matching TRBD2. The receptor comes from a female donor with multiple sclerosis, enrolled in a pregnancy study. The source material was CD8+ T cells from peripheral blood mononuclear cells, sampled in the first trimester of pregnancy. CDR3 sequence reads: CASSLGGGSVTDTQYF. The CDR3 nucleotides are TGTGCCAGCAGCTTAGGAGGCGGGAGCGTGACGGATACGCAGTATTTT.